This passage covers 10 T cell receptor beta chains from one sample sequenced in a study of blood T cell repertoires in COVID-19. Sequencing was performed with immunoSEQ multiplex PCR; in TCRdb, only in-frame clones are kept and a portion is missing. The sample records 75,000 to 100,000 clones, roughly 89% being singletons. What was sequenced was peripheral blood. Every receptor here comes from a human donor in a cohort sampled during active COVID-19.

This chain connects TRBV11-2 to TRBJ2-2; no firm D call. V gave up 1 base and J gave up 7 bases, with 10 bases separating them. CDR1 SGHAT and CDR2 FQNNGV come from the germline V gene. The CDR3 is made up of 14 amino acids. CDR3 sequence (DNA): TGTGCCAGCAGCTTAGGTTTAGGAGTCGGGGAGCTGTTTTTT. Amino acids: CASSLGLGVGELFF.

The V call is TRBV12-3 or TRBV12-4, the J call TRBJ2-7; D ambiguous. The germline V and J ends were trimmed by 2 bases and 4 bases, with 9 bases remaining between them. This CDR3 region has 13 residues. The DNA for the CDR3 is TGTGCCAGCAGTTTACAGGATCTATACGAGCAGTACTTC. Protein: CASSLQDLYEQYF.

This clone turned up a few times. The chain carries TRBV3-1 (or the pseudogene TRBV3-2) and TRBJ2-2; 10 bases fit TRBD1. Germline CDR1 is LGHDT and CDR2 is YNNKEL (reference sequence). V shed 6 bases, J shed 6 bases, and the junction held 10 bases outside the gene matches. This CDR3 contains 16 residues. The CDR3 loop reads CASSPNRDRGAGELFF. CDR3 coding DNA: TGTGCCAGCAGTCCAAACCGGGACAGGGGCGCCGGGGAGCTGTTTTTT.

This sequence joins TRBV2 and TRBJ2-7; 10 bases are shared with TRBD1. This CDR3 comprises 17 residues. CDR1 SNHLY and CDR2 FYNNEI come from the germline V gene. Trimming took 4 bases from V and 0 from J; bases not matched to a gene: 9. CDR3 sequence (DNA): TGTGCCAGCAGTGGACAGGGGGCAATATCGAGCTCCTACGAGCAGTACTTC. Translating gives CASSGQGAISSSYEQYF. The full variable domain, completed using reference TRBV2 and TRBJ2-7, is EPEVTQTPSHQVTQMGQEVILRCVPISNHLYFYWYRQILGQKVEFLVSFYNNEISEKSEIFDDQFSVERPDGSNFTLKIRSTKLEDSAMYFCASSGQGAISSSYEQYFGPGTRLTVT.

This rearrangement joins TRBV28 to TRBJ1-3, with 7 bases matching TRBD1. The germline V gene encodes CDR1 MDHEN and CDR2 SYDVKM. V lost 5 bases, J lost 4 bases, and 8 bases stayed unmatched. The CDR3 has 15 residues. The CDR3 sequence is CASSPTGRIGNTIYF. CDR3 nucleotides: TGTGCCAGCAGTCCGACAGGGAGAATCGGAAACACCATATATTTT.

The chain combines TRBV3-1 (or the pseudogene TRBV3-2) with TRBJ2-6, with 11 bases lining up with TRBD1. Trimming at V came to 3 bases and at J to 0 bases, leaving 4 bases not matched to a gene. This CDR3 has 18 amino acids. Germline V gene lookup returns CDR1 LGHDT and CDR2 YNNKEL (reference sequence). CDR3 nucleotide sequence: TGTGCCAGCAGCCATGGGACAGGGGGTGCCTCTGGGGCCAACGTCCTGACTTTC. It encodes CASSHGTGGASGANVLTF.

A single count supports this clone. The gene calls are TRBV19 and TRBJ2-5; weak D call: TRBD2 (5 bases). This CDR3 spans 15 amino acids. V lost 6 bases and J 1 base, leaving 15 bases between the germline ends. CDR1 is LNHDA, CDR2 SQIVND, per germline (reference sequence). The DNA of the CDR3 is TGTGCCAGTAGCCCGGCTCTAGCTCCCCAAGAGACCCAGTACTTC. Translating it yields CASSPALAPQETQYF.

This clone appeared once. This chain connects TRBV5-1 to TRBJ2-1; 7 nucleotides agree with TRBD2. In germline, CDR1 is SGHRS, CDR2 YFSETQ. V was clipped by 4 bases and J by 5 bases; unmatched bases: 3. There are 13 residues in the CDR3. CDR3 loop: CASSPGLNNEQFF. The CDR3 coding sequence is TGCGCCAGCAGCCCGGGACTAAACAATGAGCAGTTCTTC.

This clone appeared once. This rearrangement joins TRBV30 to TRBJ1-2; the D gene is possibly TRBD1 (5 bases). The germline CDR1 and CDR2 sequences are GTSNPN and SVGIG (reference sequence). V lost 3 bases to trimming and J lost 7 bases, with 9 bases between them. The CDR3 runs to 11 residues. CDR3 amino acids: CAWRGLSGYTF. DNA for the CDR3: TGTGCCTGGAGGGGACTATCTGGCTACACCTTC. Combining the CDR3 with reference TRBV30 and TRBJ1-2 gives the whole variable domain SQTIHQWPATLVQPVGSPLSLECTVEGTSNPNLYWYRQAAGRGLQLLFYSVGIGQISSEVPQNLSASRPQDRQFILSSKKLLLSDSGFYLCAWRGLSGYTFGSGTRLTVV.

This clone was seen a few times. This chain connects TRBV7-9 to TRBJ2-7, with 10 bases identical to TRBD2. Per the germline V gene, CDR1 is SEHNR and CDR2 is FQNEAQ (reference sequence). V was clipped by 6 bases and J by 6 bases; unmatched bases: 8. The CDR3 runs to 14 residues. CDR3 bases: TGTGCCAGCAGTCAAGCGGGAGGGAGCGGCGAGCAGTACTTC. It translates to CASSQAGGSGEQYF.